These 5 T cell receptor beta chains were all obtained from the same sample, sequenced in a study of cytomegalovirus exposure and HLA in healthy donors. PCR primers comprised 60 Vbeta and 13 Jbeta primers. Using immunoSEQ multiplex PCR, the repertoire was profiled, and TCRdb retains in-frame clones only, with some absent. In the table there are roughly 110,000 clones, roughly two thirds of which are singletons. Material for sequencing was PBMCs. The receptor set was obtained from a female donor in good health and CMV-seronegative.

The J gene is TRBJ1-5, the V gene TRBV27; 8 bases are a match to TRBD1. Germline V lookup: CDR1 MNHEY, CDR2 SMNVEV (reference sequence). Unmatched junction bases numbered 13, after V lost 5 bases and J lost 4 bases. This CDR3 is 17 amino acids long. The CDR3 reads CASSPTQGQGGNQPQHF. The CDR3 bases are TGTGCCAGCAGTCCAACACAAGGACAGGGCGGTAATCAGCCCCAGCATTTT.

The J gene is TRBJ1-3, the V gene TRBV28; no firm D call. Trimming shortened V by 6 bases and J by 0 bases, and 12 bases separated the two germline ends. Germline V gives CDR1 MDHEN, CDR2 SYDVKM. The CDR3 loop spans 15 amino acids. The CDR3 bases are TGTGCCAGCAGCCCCGGTGGGCCCTCTGGAAACACCATATATTTT. Residues: CASSPGGPSGNTIYF. The complete variable domain, with remaining parts taken from reference TRBV28 and TRBJ1-3, reads DVKVTQSSRYLVKRTGEKVFLECVQDMDHENMFWYRQDPGLGLRLIYFSYDVKMKEKGDIPEGYSVSREKKERFSLILESASTNQTSMYLCASSPGGPSGNTIYFGEGSWLTVV.

The chain recombines TRBV21-1 with TRBJ1-5; the table's D call, TRBD1, has no DNA check behind it. TRBV21-1 has pseudogene status. The CDR3 is made up of 17 amino acids. As DNA, the CDR3 is TGTGCCAACAGCAAATCTTGTTCAGGGGAGATCGATCAGCCCCAGCATTTT. This sequence encodes CANSKSCSGEIDQPQHF.

The CDR3 DNA sequence: TGCGCCAGCAGCTTGGATCCGCGGGAGGAAGAGACCCAGTACTTC. This codes for CASSLDPREEETQYF. The J gene is TRBJ2-5, the V gene TRBV5-1; 8 bases align to TRBD2. The CDR3 contains 15 residues. Germline V gives CDR1 SGHRS, CDR2 YFSETQ. V shed 0 bases, J shed 3 bases, and the junction held 4 bases outside the gene matches.

V usage is TRBV6-6 and J usage is TRBJ1-2; 7 nucleotides align to TRBD1. The junction had 4 bases not matched to a gene; V was cut back by 2 bases and J by 4 bases. The CDR3 extends over 14 amino acids. Per germline, CDR1 MNHNY and CDR2 SVGAGI (reference sequence). The CDR3 nucleotides are TGTGCCAGCAGTTACGAGGGGGCAAGCTATGGCTACACCTTC. Protein sequence: CASSYEGASYGYTF.